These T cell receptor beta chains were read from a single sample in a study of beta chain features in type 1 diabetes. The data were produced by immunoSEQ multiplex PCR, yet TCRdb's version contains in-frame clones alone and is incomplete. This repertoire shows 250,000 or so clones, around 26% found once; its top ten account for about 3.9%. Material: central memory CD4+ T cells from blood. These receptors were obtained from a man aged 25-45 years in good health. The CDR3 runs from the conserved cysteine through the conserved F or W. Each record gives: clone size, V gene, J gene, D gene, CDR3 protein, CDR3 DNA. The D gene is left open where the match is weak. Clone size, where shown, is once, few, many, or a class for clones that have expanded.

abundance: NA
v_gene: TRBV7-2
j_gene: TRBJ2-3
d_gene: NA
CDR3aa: CASSLVGLKTDTQYF
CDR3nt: TGTGCCAGCAGCCTAGTGGGCCTCAAAACGGATACGCAGTATTTT

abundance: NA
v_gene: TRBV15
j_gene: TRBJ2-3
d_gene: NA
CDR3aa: CATSRDIDPPDTQYF
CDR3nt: TGTGCCACCAGCAGAGATATCGATCCACCAGATACGCAGTATTTT

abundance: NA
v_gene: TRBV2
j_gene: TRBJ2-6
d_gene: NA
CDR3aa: CASSEGPGANVLTF
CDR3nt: TGTGCCAGCAGTGAAGGTCCTGGGGCCAACGTCCTGACTTTC

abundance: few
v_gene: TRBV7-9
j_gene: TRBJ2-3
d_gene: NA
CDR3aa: CASSGGTSITDTQYF
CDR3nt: TGTGCCAGCAGCGGAGGGACCTCAATCACAGATACGCAGTATTTT

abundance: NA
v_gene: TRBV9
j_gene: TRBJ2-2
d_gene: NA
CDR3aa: CASSVGQNTGELFF
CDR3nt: TGTGCCAGCAGCGTAGGCCAGAACACCGGGGAGCTGTTTTTT

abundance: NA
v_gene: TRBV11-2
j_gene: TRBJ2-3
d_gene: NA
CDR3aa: CASSWRGDTQYF
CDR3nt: TGTGCCAGCAGCTGGCGGGGAGATACGCAGTATTTT

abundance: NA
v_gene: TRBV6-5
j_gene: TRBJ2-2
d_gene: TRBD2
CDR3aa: CASKTLLAGGGELFF
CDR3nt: TGTGCCAGCAAAACCCTACTAGCGGGAGGCGGGGAGCTGTTTTTT

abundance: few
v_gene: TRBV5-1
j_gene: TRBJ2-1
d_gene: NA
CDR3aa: CASSPDGAANNEQFF
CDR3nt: TGCGCCAGCAGCCCCGACGGGGCGGCCAACAATGAGCAGTTCTTC

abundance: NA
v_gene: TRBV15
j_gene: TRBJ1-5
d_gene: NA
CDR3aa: CATSRDQVPGRDQPQHF
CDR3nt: TGTGCCACCAGCAGAGATCAGGTCCCAGGGCGGGATCAGCCCCAGCATTTT

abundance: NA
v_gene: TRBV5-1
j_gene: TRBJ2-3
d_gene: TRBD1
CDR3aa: CASSFGQVADTQYF
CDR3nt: TGCGCCAGCAGCTTTGGACAGGTAGCAGATACGCAGTATTTT